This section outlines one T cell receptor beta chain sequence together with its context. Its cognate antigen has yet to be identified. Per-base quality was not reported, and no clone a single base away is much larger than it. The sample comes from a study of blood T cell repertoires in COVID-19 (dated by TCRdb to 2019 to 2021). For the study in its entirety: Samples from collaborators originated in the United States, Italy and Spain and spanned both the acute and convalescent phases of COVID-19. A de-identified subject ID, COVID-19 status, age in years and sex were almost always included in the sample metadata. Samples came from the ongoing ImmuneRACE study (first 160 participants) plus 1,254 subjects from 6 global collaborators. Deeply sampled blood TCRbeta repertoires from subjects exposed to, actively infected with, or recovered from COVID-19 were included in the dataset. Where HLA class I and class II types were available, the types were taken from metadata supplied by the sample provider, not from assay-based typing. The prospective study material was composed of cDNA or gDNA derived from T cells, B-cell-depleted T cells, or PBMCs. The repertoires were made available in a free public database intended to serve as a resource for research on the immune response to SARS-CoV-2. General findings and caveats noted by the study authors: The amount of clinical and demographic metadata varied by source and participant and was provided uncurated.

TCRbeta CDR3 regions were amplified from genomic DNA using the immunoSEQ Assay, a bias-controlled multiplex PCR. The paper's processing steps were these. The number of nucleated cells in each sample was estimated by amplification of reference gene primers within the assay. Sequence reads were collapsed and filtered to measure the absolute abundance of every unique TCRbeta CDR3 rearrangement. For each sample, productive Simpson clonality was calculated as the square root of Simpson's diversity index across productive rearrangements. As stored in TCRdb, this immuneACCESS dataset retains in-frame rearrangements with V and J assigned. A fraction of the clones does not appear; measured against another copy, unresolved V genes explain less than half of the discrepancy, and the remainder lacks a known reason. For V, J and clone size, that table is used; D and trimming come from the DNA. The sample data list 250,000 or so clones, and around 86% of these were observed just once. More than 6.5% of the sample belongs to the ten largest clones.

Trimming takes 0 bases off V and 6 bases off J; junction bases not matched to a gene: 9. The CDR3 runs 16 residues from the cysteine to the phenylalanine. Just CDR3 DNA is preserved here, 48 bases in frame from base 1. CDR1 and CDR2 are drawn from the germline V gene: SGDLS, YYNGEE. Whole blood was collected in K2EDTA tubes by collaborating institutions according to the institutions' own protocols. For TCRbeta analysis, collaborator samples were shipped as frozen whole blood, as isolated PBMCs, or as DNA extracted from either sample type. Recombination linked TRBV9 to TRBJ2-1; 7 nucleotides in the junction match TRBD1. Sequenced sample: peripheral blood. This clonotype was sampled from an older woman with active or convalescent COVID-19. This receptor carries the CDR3 CASSVEAGGKSNEQFF. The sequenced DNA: TGTGCCAGCAGCGTAGAGGCAGGGGGAAAGAGCAATGAGCAGTTCTTC.